This T cell receptor (beta chain) was sequenced during a study of blood T cell repertoires in COVID-19. Original data processing: Reference gene primer amplification gave estimated nucleated cell counts. Data came from immunoSEQ multiplex PCR; TCRdb stores just in-frame clones and leaves some out. V, J and clone size are taken as reported in that table, and D and trimming were inferred from the DNA itself. The table lists 250,000 to 300,000 clones, 89% of them singletons. V was shortened by 9 bases and J by 0 bases, with 11 bases between the two germline ends. The CDR3 has 13 residues. The germline gives CDR1 WSHSY, CDR2 SAAADI.

The gene calls are TRBV10-2 and TRBJ1-2, with D unclear. Sequenced input: PBMCs or T cells enriched from blood (not recorded which). The clonotype was recovered from a woman between 40 and 55 years old who had recovered from COVID-19. CDR3 sequence reads: CASSALANYGYTF. The CDR3 DNA sequence: TGCGCCAGTTCTGCATTAGCTAACTATGGCTACACCTTC.